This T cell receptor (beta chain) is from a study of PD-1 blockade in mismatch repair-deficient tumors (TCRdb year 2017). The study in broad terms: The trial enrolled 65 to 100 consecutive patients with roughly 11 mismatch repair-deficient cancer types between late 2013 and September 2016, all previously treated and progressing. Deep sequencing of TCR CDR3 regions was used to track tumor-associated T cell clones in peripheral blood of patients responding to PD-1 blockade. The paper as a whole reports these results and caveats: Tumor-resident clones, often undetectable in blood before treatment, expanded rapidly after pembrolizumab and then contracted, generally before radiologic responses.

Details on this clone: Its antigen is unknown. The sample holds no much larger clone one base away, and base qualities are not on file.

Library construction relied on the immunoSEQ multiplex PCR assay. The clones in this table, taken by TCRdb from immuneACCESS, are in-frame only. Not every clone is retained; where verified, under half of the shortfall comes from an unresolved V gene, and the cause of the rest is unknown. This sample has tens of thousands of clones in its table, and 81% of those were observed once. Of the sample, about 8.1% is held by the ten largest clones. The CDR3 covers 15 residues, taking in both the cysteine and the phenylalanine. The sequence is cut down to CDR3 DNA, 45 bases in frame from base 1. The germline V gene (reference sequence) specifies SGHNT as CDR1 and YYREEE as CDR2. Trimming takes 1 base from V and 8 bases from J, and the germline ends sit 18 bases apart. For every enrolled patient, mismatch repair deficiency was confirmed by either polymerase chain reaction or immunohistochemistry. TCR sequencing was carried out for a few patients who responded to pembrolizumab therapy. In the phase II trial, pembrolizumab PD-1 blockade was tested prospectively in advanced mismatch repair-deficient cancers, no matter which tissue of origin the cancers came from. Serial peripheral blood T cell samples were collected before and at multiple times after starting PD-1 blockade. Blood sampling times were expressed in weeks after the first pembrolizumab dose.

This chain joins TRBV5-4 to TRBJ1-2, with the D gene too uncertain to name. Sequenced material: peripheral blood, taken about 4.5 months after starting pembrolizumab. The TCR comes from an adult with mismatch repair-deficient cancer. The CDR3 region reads CASSLSAVRRHGYTF. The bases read TGTGCCAGCAGCTTGTCGGCCGTTCGCCGCCACGGCTACACCTTC. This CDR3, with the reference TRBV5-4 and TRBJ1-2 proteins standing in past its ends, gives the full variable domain ETGVTQSPTHLIKTRGQQVTLRCSSQSGHNTVSWYQQALGQGPQFIFQYYREEENGRGNFPPRFSGLQFPNYSSELNVNALELDDSALYLCASSLSAVRRHGYTFGSGTRLTVV.